The 27 T cell receptor beta chains listed next were all sequenced from one sample in a study of T cells in Graves' hyperthyroidism and ophthalmopathy (dated by TCRdb to between 2017 and 2020). The library was generated by multiplex PCR. TCRdb shows the sequencer as Illumina HiSeq 2000. Amplification of TCR beta CDR3 regions was carried out from RNA transcripts. The first round of RT-PCR for the TCR CDR3 was performed with the HTBI primer set and the Qiagen OneStep RT-PCR kit. TCRdb reprocessed the public reads (quality trimming at Q25 with fastp, clone calling with MiXCR) and kept in-frame beta chains. Rows are combined by CDR3 protein, so each entry shows the most common genes and DNA. For this sample there are roughly 710,000 distinct CDR3 sequences; about 35% appear just once. In total, the top ten clones hold 31% of the sample. Sample: blood. These receptors were obtained from a woman aged 40 to 50 with Graves' hyperthyroidism.

A remark on this clonotype: The germline gene is not matched at one end of the junction; a read error may be the cause. V gene TRBV10-1 combines with J gene TRBJ2-2, with D hard to call. Germline-derived CDR1 and CDR2 are WNHNN and SYGVQD (reference sequence). The CDR3 length is 15 residues. The CDR3 protein is CASSLLSVGSGELFF. The CDR3 region has the DNA TGTGCCAGCAGTTTACTCTCCGTTGGGTCCGGGGAGCTGTTTTTT.

This clonotype has only a few counts. The rearrangement links TRBV20-1 to TRBJ2-7, with TRBD1 as a possible D gene (6 bases). Germline CDR1 DFQATT, CDR2 SNEGSKA (reference sequence). V lost 6 bases to trimming and J lost 0 bases, with 18 bases between them. The CDR3 covers 15 residues. CDR3 protein: CSADPPYRASYEQYF. The CDR3, as DNA: TGCAGTGCCGATCCCCCGTACAGGGCCTCCTACGAGCAGTACTTC.

The rearrangement uses TRBV7-2 and TRBJ1-2; D may be TRBD1 (5 bases). V was clipped by 2 bases and J by 4 bases, with 17 bases between them. CDR1 SGHTA and CDR2 FQGNSA come from the germline V gene. The CDR3 is 16 amino acids. CDR3 in amino acids: CASSLQGPGNSYGYTF. The CDR3 DNA is TGTGCCAGCAGCTTACAGGGCCCGGGGAATAGCTATGGCTACACCTTC. The full variable domain, rest sourced from reference TRBV7-2 and TRBJ1-2, is GAGVSQSPSNKVTEKGKDVELRCDPISGHTALYWYRQSLGQGLEFLIYFQGNSAPDKSGLPSDRFSAERTGGSVSTLTIQRTQQEDSAVYLCASSLQGPGNSYGYTFGSGTRLTVV.

CDR3 sequence: CSGHIGLAGNQETQYF. In DNA, the CDR3 is TGCAGCGGCCATATCGGACTAGCGGGGAACCAAGAGACCCAGTACTTC. The rearrangement links TRBV29-1 to TRBJ2-5; 12 bases align to TRBD2. The germline CDR1 and CDR2 sequences are SQVTM and ANQGSEA. V lost 7 bases and J lost 0; bases outside the gene matches: 9. The length of the CDR3 is 16 residues.

This clonotype was seen at least ten times. The rearrangement joins TRBV10-3 to TRBJ2-7, with TRBD2 identical over 7 bases. The CDR3 consists of 13 residues. CDR1 and CDR2 (germline): ENHRY, SYGVKD. The V gene end was trimmed by 6 bases and the J gene end by 3 bases; junction bases not matched to a gene: 5. CDR3 protein: CAIRDGLDYEQYF. CDR3 nucleotide sequence: TGTGCCATCAGGGACGGACTAGACTACGAGCAGTACTTC.

This clonotype has at least ten counts. The chain joins TRBV29-1 to TRBJ1-1, with D possibly TRBD1 on 5 matching bases. The V gene lost 3 bases and the J gene lost 4 bases, with 9 bases spanning the gap. The V gene's germline CDR1 is SQVTM and CDR2 ANQGSEA. The CDR3 loop spans 12 amino acids. CDR3 DNA: TGCAGCGTTGATAGGGGTGGCACTGAAGCTTTCTTT. This gives the protein CSVDRGGTEAFF.

This clonotype showed up many times. V and J are TRBV19 and TRBJ2-7; D is possibly TRBD1 (5 bases). V was trimmed by 9 bases and J by 3 bases, leaving 18 bases between them. The CDR3 totals 14 residues. Germline V gives CDR1 LNHDA, CDR2 SQIVND (reference sequence). The CDR3 DNA reads TGTGCCAGCTCCCAGGGTCTTTGGTTCTACGAGCAGTACTTC. Translated, it gives CASSQGLWFYEQYF.

This clonotype has at least ten counts. In DNA form, the CDR3 reads TGTGCCAGCAGTTATCAGGGGGGCACTGAAGCTTTCTTT. It is translated as CASSYQGGTEAFF. V is TRBV6-5 and J is TRBJ1-1, with 7 bases identical to TRBD1. V was clipped by 3 bases and J by 4 bases; unmatched bases: 2. CDR1 and CDR2 (germline): MNHEY, SVGAGI. The CDR3 has 13 amino acids.

The V and J genes are TRBV5-1 and TRBJ1-4; D gene ambiguous. Trimming removed 2 bases at V and 6 bases at J, with 11 bases between. Germline V lookup: CDR1 SGHRS, CDR2 YFSETQ. The CDR3 is made up of 14 amino acids. CDR3 nucleotides: TGCGCCAGCAGCTTATTCGAAGGTGATGAAAAACTGTTTTTT. The encoded protein is CASSLFEGDEKLFF. The full variable domain, its missing parts supplied by reference TRBV5-1 and TRBJ1-4, is KAGVTQTPRYLIKTRGQQVTLSCSPISGHRSVSWYQQTPGQGLQFLFEYFSETQRNKGNFPGRFSGRQFSNSRSEMNVSTLELGDSALYLCASSLFEGDEKLFFGSGTQLSVL.

The V and J genes are TRBV9 and TRBJ1-1, with D possibly TRBD1 on 6 matching bases. Trimming shortened V by 0 bases and J by 6 bases, and 15 bases separated the two germline ends. The CDR3 length is 15 residues. Germline V CDR1 and CDR2: SGDLS, YYNGEE. The CDR3 sequence is CASSVERGAGAEAFF. CDR3 bases: TGTGCCAGCAGCGTAGAAAGGGGGGCAGGGGCTGAAGCTTTCTTT.

This clonotype was found many times. The chain has TRBV12-3 or TRBV12-4 and TRBJ2-5; TRBD1 matches at 11 bases. The CDR3 runs to 15 residues. The V segment lost 7 bases and the J segment 5 bases; nucleotides outside the gene matches: 9. The CDR3 nucleotides read TGTGCCAGCACCATGAGGACAGGGGGCCGGGAGACCCAGTACTTC. Protein: CASTMRTGGRETQYF.

The rearrangement links TRBV10-3 to TRBJ2-7; TRBD2 might be the D (7 bases). This CDR3 is built from 14 residues. From germline, CDR1 is ENHRY and CDR2 SYGVKD. The germline V and J ends were trimmed by 10 bases and 5 bases, with 21 bases remaining between them. The CDR3 nucleotides are TGTGCCACAATGGGGAGGGGGACATTCCACGAGCAGTACTTC. Residues: CATMGRGTFHEQYF.

This clonotype was counted a single time. The chain is built from TRBV9 and TRBJ1-1; possible D gene TRBD1, 6 bases. Per germline, CDR1 SGDLS and CDR2 YYNGEE. CDR3 length: 13 residues. The V gene lost 4 bases and the J gene lost 6 bases, with 13 bases spanning the gap. The CDR3 loop reads CASSPSGVPEAFF. The CDR3 region has the DNA TGTGCCAGCAGCCCCTCAGGGGTCCCTGAAGCTTTCTTT.

Concerning this clonotype itself: This may be a read error: a much more frequent sequence differs by one nucleotide. The chain uses TRBV19 and TRBJ2-1, with 7 bases identical to TRBD1. The CDR3 sequence is 11 residues long. Germline CDR1 reads LNHDA; CDR2 reads SQIVND (reference sequence). The CDR3 is CASRGYDEQLF. CDR3 sequence (DNA): TGTGCCAGCAGGGGGTACGATGAGCAGCTCTTC.

This rearrangement joins TRBV12-3 or TRBV12-4 to TRBJ1-5; 9 bases map to TRBD1. CDR3 length: 15 amino acids. The junction had 5 bases not matched to a gene; V was cut back by 6 bases and J by 2 bases. DNA of the CDR3: TGTGCCAGCAGATGGACAGGGGCAGGCAATCAGCCCCAGCATTTT. Its protein is CASRWTGAGNQPQHF.

The sample holds many counts of this clonotype. CDR3 nucleotide sequence: TGTGCCAGCAGGGAGGGGAATAGCAATCAGCCCCAGCATTTT. The encoded protein is CASREGNSNQPQHF. The chain employs TRBV2 and TRBJ1-5; TRBD1 might be the D (5 bases). CDR3 size: 14 residues. Trimming left V 6 bases short and J 0 bases short, with 9 bases between. CDR1 SNHLY and CDR2 FYNNEI come from the germline V gene.

The chain uses TRBV6-6 and TRBJ1-1; TRBD1 aligns across 8 bases. This CDR3 is 13 amino acids long. Germline values: CDR1 MNHNY, CDR2 SVGAGI (reference sequence). Trimming cost V 6 bases and J 8 bases; bases outside gene matches: 8. Here the CDR3 DNA reads TGTGCCAGCAGCACTCCAGGGGGCGCAGAAGCTTTCTTT. It yields the protein CASSTPGGAEAFF.

The J gene is TRBJ1-1, the V gene TRBV10-3, with 9 positions matching TRBD1. The V gene end was trimmed by 7 bases and the J gene end by 1 base; junction bases not matched to a gene: 1. CDR1 ENHRY and CDR2 SYGVKD come from the germline V gene. The CDR3 covers 13 residues. The CDR3 region is CAIKGQGNTEAFF. In DNA form, the CDR3 reads TGTGCCATCAAGGGACAGGGGAACACTGAAGCTTTCTTT.

The V gene is TRBV6-5, the J gene TRBJ2-7; no reliable D call. This CDR3 is 13 amino acids long. The germline V gene encodes CDR1 MNHEY and CDR2 SVGAGI. Trimming left V 7 bases short and J 5 bases short, with 15 bases between. CDR3 sequence reads: CASNGVGYDEQYF. The DNA of the CDR3 is TGTGCCAGCAATGGCGTCGGTTACGACGAGCAGTACTTC.

In its sample, this clonotype was seen many times. The chain carries TRBV7-8 and TRBJ1-2; D is unresolved. V shed 10 bases and J shed 8 bases, with 23 bases lying between them. The CDR3 extends over 14 amino acids. Germline lookup yields CDR1 SGHVS and CDR2 FQNEAQ. Here the CDR3 DNA reads TGTGCCATCCTGCAGGACTACACCTTAGGGGGCTACACCTTC. As protein: CAILQDYTLGGYTF.

This clonotype was seen many times. The chain uses TRBV2 and TRBJ1-2, with D unresolved. CDR1 and CDR2 from the germline V gene are SNHLY and FYNNEI. This CDR3 comprises 15 residues. V was pared by 5 bases and J by 2 bases, with 15 bases between. The CDR3 sequence is CASSPERGWNYGYTF. In DNA, the CDR3 is TGTGCCAGCAGTCCCGAGCGAGGGTGGAACTATGGCTACACCTTC.

The V and J genes are TRBV6-1 and TRBJ1-5; D gene unclear. The CDR3 length is 15 residues. Deletions cut 5 bases from V and 0 bases from J, with 11 bases between. Germline CDR1 and CDR2: MNHNS and SASEGT. The chain's CDR3 is CASSLSQFSNQPQHF. The CDR3 nucleotides read TGTGCCAGCAGTTTGAGTCAGTTTAGCAATCAGCCCCAGCATTTT.

This clonotype was detected ten times or more. The rearrangement uses TRBV29-1 and TRBJ1-1; D might be TRBD1 (5 bases). V shed 3 bases and J shed 8 bases, with 19 bases lying between them. CDR1 is SQVTM, CDR2 ANQGSEA, per germline. This CDR3 comprises 14 residues. CDR3 in DNA: TGCAGCGTTGACGAGGGACTTGACATGAGGGAAGCTTTCTTT. Encoded protein: CSVDEGLDMREAFF.

To note about this clonotype: A much larger clone lies one base from this, so it may be a read error. CDR3 sequence: CAISKDRDGNEQYF. CDR3 DNA sequence: TGTGCCATCAGCAAGGACAGGGACGGTAACGAGCAGTACTTC. V gene TRBV10-3 combines with J gene TRBJ2-7, with 8 bases aligning to TRBD1. This CDR3 is built from 14 residues. CDR1 is ENHRY and CDR2 is SYGVKD in the germline V gene. V dropped 6 bases and J dropped 5; count of bases not matched to a gene: 9.

The sample holds a few counts of this clonotype. At one end the junction does not follow the germline gene, possibly because of a read error. The V and J genes are TRBV10-2 and TRBJ1-1; 8 bases map to TRBD1. Per the germline V gene, CDR1 is WSHSY and CDR2 is SAAADI. This CDR3 has 14 residues. DNA for the CDR3: TGTGCCAGCAGTTGGGGACAGGATCGGGATGAAGCTTTCTTT. This sequence encodes CASSWGQDRDEAFF.

The rearrangement uses TRBV29-1 and TRBJ2-5; TRBD1 matches 8 bases. With the DNA end fitting TRBJ2-1 better, the J assignment may be wrong. The CDR3 loop spans 14 amino acids. Germline V lookup: CDR1 SQVTM, CDR2 ANQGSEA. CDR3 amino acids: CSGDTGGYQETQFF. As DNA, the CDR3 is TGCAGCGGGGACACAGGGGGGTACCAAGAGACCCAGTTCTTC.

This clonotype was counted many times. This sequence joins TRBV25-1 and TRBJ1-5, with 7 nucleotides matching TRBD1. The germline gives CDR1 MGHDK, CDR2 SYGVNS. V was clipped by 5 bases and J by 9 bases; unmatched bases: 7. CDR3 length equals 13 residues. The CDR3 DNA reads as TGTGCCAGCAGTCGGGACAGCCTAGGGCCCCAGCATTTT. Translating gives CASSRDSLGPQHF.